What follows is one T cell receptor (beta chain) and its context. The sample originates from a study of CD8+ T cells in alopecia areata. Study-level background: The drug, oral tofacitinib, was given to treated patients at 5 to 10 mg twice daily.

In each case, RNA was isolated and then reverse transcribed into cDNA as the sequencing template. The repertoire was sequenced with immunoSEQ multiplex PCR; TCRdb's copy has only in-frame clones and lacks some. The table lists 200,000 to 250,000 clones, approximately 38% of them singletons. The treatment here: oral pan-JAK inhibitor, 5-10 mg twice daily. The CDR3 is made up of 13 amino acids. Germline V gene lookup returns CDR1 MNHEY and CDR2 SVGAGI. With 4 bases clipped from V and 4 bases from J, the junction kept 4 bases outside the gene matches. The specimen was CD4+ T cells sorted from blood, collected between weeks 30 and 35, from a patient treated with tofacitinib. This chain uses TRBV6-5 with TRBJ2-7; 7 nucleotides agree with TRBD1. The sequence was obtained from a human donor with alopecia areata. As DNA, the CDR3 is TGTGCCAGCAGTTGGGACAGAGGGTACGAGCAGTACTTC. As protein: CASSWDRGYEQYF.